Described below is a single TCR beta chain sequence and its context. Its antigen is not identified. The junction does not match germline at one end; this may be a read error. The data originate from a study of blood T cells in healthy people across ages. Study-wide results and limits: Comparison with aged donors showed that long-lived donors had more naive CD4+ cells and higher diversity. It was held that the diversity estimates obtained from one million T cells were underestimates. Naive T cell percentage and TCR beta diversity correlated strongly.

The CDR3 is made up of 16 amino acids. Germline CDR1 and CDR2: MGHDK and SYGVNS. Together with a sample-barcoded 5' primer, a J-beta primer mix was included in a second PCR lasting about 7 to 11 cycles. MiXCR, applied by TCRdb to the 5' RACE reads, yields one record per CDR3 protein. The sample includes around 1,500,000 distinct CDR3 sequences, 40% to 50% of them seen just once. The sequence was obtained from a woman aged 18-30 years in good health. Source material: blood. This sequence joins TRBV25-1 and TRBJ2-7; 12 nucleotides agree with TRBD2. In DNA, the CDR3 is TGTGCCGGCAGTGCGCCCGGACTAGCGGGAAGAAACGAGCAGTACTTC. Protein: CAGSAPGLAGRNEQYF.